The subject of this entry is one T cell receptor (beta chain). Its antigen is as yet unknown. Roughly 200 ng DNA, approximately 30,000 T cell genomes, went into each sorted-subset replicate PCR. Profiling relied on immunoSEQ multiplex PCR, and the TCRdb table lists in-frame clones only, not all of them. The sample lists more than 2 million clones, roughly 95% occurring once. V dropped 0 bases and J dropped 7 bases, with 14 bases sitting between them. This CDR3 has 15 amino acids. Germline V lookup: CDR1 SGHRS, CDR2 YFSETQ. The data stem from a study of shared clonotypes between healthy human individuals. Study-wide points: Sorted-subset samples were not fully sequenced, rarefaction indicated. Larger richness was generally estimated for naive than memory subsets.

The study drew its donors from healthy HIV-negative adults without recent acute infections or vaccinations. Sequencing was performed on naive CD4+ T cells sorted from blood. The subset: CD45RA+ positively selected. This sequence was found in a man between 18 and 35 years old in good health. V gene TRBV5-1 combines with J gene TRBJ2-1; tentatively, D is TRBD1 or TRBD2 (5 bases each). For the CDR3, the DNA is TGCGCCAGCAGCTTGGGCAGGGCTAGCCGAAATGAGCAGTTCTTC. Its protein product is CASSLGRASRNEQFF.